Presented here are 20 T cell receptor beta chains from one specimen sequenced in a study of T-cell memory formation after mild COVID-19. In TCRdb, the 5' RACE reads were re-called with MiXCR into one record per CDR3 protein. The top ten hold roughly an eighth of the sample, which has some 330,000 distinct CDR3 sequences, approximately 21% seen once. The sample comprised PBMCs or a T cell subset sorted from them (not recorded which). These receptors all come from an adult woman who had mild COVID-19 (a few samples of this study predate the infection). Cell type and time point are not known.

The chain has TRBV12-3 or TRBV12-4 and TRBJ1-2, with D uncertain. The CDR3 has 13 amino acids. Trimming left V 5 bases short and J 8 bases short, with 15 bases between. CDR3 sequence (DNA): TGTGCCAGCAGTGAAGGATCACGCTTGGGCTACACCTTC. It yields the protein CASSEGSRLGYTF.

V usage is TRBV5-1 and J usage is TRBJ1-2, with TRBD1 matching 8 bases. CDR1 is SGHRS, CDR2 YFSETQ, per germline. CDR3 length equals 15 residues. The ends lost 0 bases at V and 4 bases at J; junction bases unmatched: 5. CDR3 protein: CASSLDGQGGYGYTF. The CDR3 nucleotides are TGCGCCAGCAGCTTGGACGGACAGGGTGGCTATGGCTACACCTTC.

The rearrangement joins TRBV29-1 to TRBJ1-2; a weak D match, TRBD1 (5 bases). Trimming shortened V by 2 bases and J by 8 bases, and 15 bases separated the two germline ends. Germline V gene sequence: CDR1 SQVTM, CDR2 ANQGSEA. This CDR3 has 13 residues. CDR3 DNA: TGCAGCGTTGAACGGCCAGGGAAAGAGGGCTACACCTTC. Translation: CSVERPGKEGYTF.

The V and J genes are TRBV9 and TRBJ1-1; 8 bases are a match to TRBD1. J lost 4 bases, V lost 4 bases, and 15 bases had no gene match. CDR3 length: 17 residues. Germline loops: CDR1 SGDLS, CDR2 YYNGEE. The CDR3 region is CASSSPRTGTEGTEAFF. As DNA, the CDR3 is TGTGCCAGCAGCTCCCCCAGGACAGGGACTGAGGGCACTGAAGCTTTCTTT. Combining the CDR3 with reference TRBV9 and TRBJ1-1 gives the whole variable domain DSGVTQTPKHLITATGQRVTLRCSPRSGDLSVYWYQQSLDQGLQFLIQYYNGEERAKGNILERFSAQQFPDLHSELNLSSLELGDSALYFCASSSPRTGTEGTEAFFGQGTRLTVV.

The chain combines TRBV7-7 with TRBJ2-5; 8 bases are a match to TRBD1. This CDR3 is built from 16 residues. Unmatched junction bases numbered 15, after V lost 5 bases and J lost 7 bases. Per germline, CDR1 SSHAT and CDR2 FNYEAQ (reference sequence). The CDR3 bases are TGTGCCAGCAGCGCTGGACAGGGCAACCGCGGGGCGACCCAGTACTTC. Translation: CASSAGQGNRGATQYF.

This clonotype was seen a few times. The chain employs TRBV14 and TRBJ2-7, with D unclear. V was pared by 4 bases and J by 5 bases, with 21 bases between. The germline gives CDR1 SGHDN, CDR2 FVKESK. The CDR3 extends over 16 amino acids. CDR3: CASSLRAFPKAHEQYF. CDR3 bases: TGTGCCAGCAGCCTCCGGGCTTTTCCAAAGGCTCACGAGCAGTACTTC.

This clonotype was seen more than once but under ten times. The V and J genes are TRBV5-1 and TRBJ2-1, with 13 bases that match TRBD2. J gave up 8 bases and V 1 base, and 6 bases lay outside the gene matches. The CDR3 totals 16 residues. Germline-derived CDR1 and CDR2 are SGHRS and YFSETQ. In nucleotides, the CDR3 is TGCGCCAGCAGCTTGACGGGACTAGCGGGGTTCGATGAGCAGTTCTTC. Amino acid sequence: CASSLTGLAGFDEQFF.

This rearrangement joins TRBV27 to TRBJ2-3, with unresolved D. The CDR3 extends over 12 amino acids. Trimming took 8 bases from V and 4 from J, leaving 10 bases between them. Germline CDR1 MNHEY, CDR2 SMNVEV (reference sequence). Here the CDR3 DNA reads TGTGCCAGCGCCCACCCCCCAGATACGCAGTATTTT. Its protein is CASAHPPDTQYF.

This clonotype was picked up a small number of times. CDR3 DNA: TGCAGCGTCCTAGACGGGGCATGGACTGAAGCTTTCTTT. Encoded protein: CSVLDGAWTEAFF. The rearrangement uses TRBV29-1 and TRBJ1-1, with D perhaps TRBD1 (5 bases). This CDR3 region has 13 residues. CDR1 SQVTM and CDR2 ANQGSEA come from the germline V gene. V was shortened by 6 bases and J by 5 bases, with 16 bases between the two germline ends.

This clonotype was seen a handful of times. The chain joins TRBV29-1 to TRBJ1-2, with a tentative D call TRBD1 (5 bases). V was clipped by 1 base and J by 5 bases, with 11 bases between them. There are 13 residues in the CDR3. CDR1 is SQVTM and CDR2 is ANQGSEA in the germline V gene. CDR3 sequence (DNA): TGCAGCGTTGAAGGGGGGACTAGTTATGGCTACACCTTC. Translating gives CSVEGGTSYGYTF.

The chain has TRBV29-1 and TRBJ2-4; D is unclear. The CDR3 loop spans 15 amino acids. With 0 bases removed from V and 5 bases from J, the gap between germline ends came to 14 bases. Germline values: CDR1 SQVTM, CDR2 ANQGSEA. The CDR3 sequence: CSVEDWADDQNIQYF. The CDR3 bases are TGCAGCGTTGAAGATTGGGCAGATGACCAAAACATTCAGTACTTC.

This clonotype was counted a few times. The chain uses TRBV20-1 and TRBJ2-7, with 9 positions matching TRBD2. Looked up from germline, CDR1 is DFQATT and CDR2 is SNEGSKA (reference sequence). V lost 5 bases, J lost 3 bases, and 8 bases stayed unmatched. This CDR3 has 14 amino acids. Here the CDR3 reads CSALPGLAYYEQYF. The CDR3 DNA is TGCAGTGCTTTACCGGGACTAGCTTACTACGAGCAGTACTTC.

The gene calls are TRBV7-9 and TRBJ1-1; TRBD1 is a possible D gene (6 bases). Trimming stripped 3 bases from V and 8 bases from J, with 19 bases between. Germline V lookup: CDR1 SEHNR, CDR2 FQNEAQ (reference sequence). The CDR3 has 15 residues. The CDR3 coding sequence is TGTGCCAGCAGCTTGGCAGGGGCCCAGGGAGTCGAAGCTTTCTTT. As protein: CASSLAGAQGVEAFF.

The chain has TRBV4-1 and TRBJ1-2; 7 bases map to TRBD1. Germline-derived CDR1 and CDR2 are MGHRA and YSYEKL. Germline trimming cut 5 bases from V and 4 bases from J; bases unmatched to any gene: 4. The CDR3 spans 13 residues. This CDR3 reads CASSSDRAYGYTF. In DNA form, the CDR3 reads TGCGCCAGCAGCTCCGACAGGGCCTATGGCTACACCTTC.

The V call is TRBV6-5, the J call TRBJ1-5, with 7 bases identical to TRBD1. J was trimmed by 4 bases and V by 8 bases; bases with no gene match: 11. This CDR3 comprises 15 residues. The germline CDR1 and CDR2 sequences are MNHEY and SVGAGI. DNA of the CDR3: TGTGCCAGCGGGGAATGGACAGGAGGAAATCAGCCCCAGCATTTT. It codes for CASGEWTGGNQPQHF.

In this sample, this clonotype turned up a few times. This sequence joins TRBV15 and TRBJ2-1, with 8 bases identical to TRBD1. Germline CDR1 LNHNV, CDR2 YYDKDF (reference sequence). V lost 0 bases to trimming and J lost 7 bases; unmatched junction nucleotides: 5. CDR3 length equals 15 residues. CDR3 loop: CATSRDQGARNEQFF. In DNA form, the CDR3 reads TGTGCCACCAGCAGAGACCAGGGGGCGAGGAATGAGCAGTTCTTC.

The chain links TRBV10-3 to TRBJ2-5; a possible D gene is TRBD2 (7 bases). In germline, CDR1 is ENHRY, CDR2 SYGVKD. This CDR3 has 11 residues. V dropped 10 bases and J dropped 5 bases, with 11 bases sitting between them. DNA of the CDR3: TGTGCCACTAAGGGGGGGGAGACCCAGTACTTC. This gives the protein CATKGGETQYF.

This clonotype came up a few times. The chain carries TRBV24-1 and TRBJ2-3; no definite D call. This CDR3 has 16 amino acids. V dropped 3 bases and J dropped 6 bases, with 18 bases sitting between them. CDR1 is KGHDR, CDR2 SFDVKD, per germline. CDR3 sequence reads: CATSDTSRLSRDTQYF. As DNA, the CDR3 is TGTGCCACCAGTGATACCTCCCGACTCTCAAGGGATACGCAGTATTTT.

The chain carries TRBV7-9 and TRBJ2-3; 9 positions match TRBD1. V trimming: 6 bases; J trimming: 6 bases; junction bases outside the gene matches: 7. Germline V gene lookup returns CDR1 SEHNR and CDR2 FQNEAQ (reference sequence). The length of the CDR3 is 14 residues. The CDR3 DNA reads as TGTGCCAGCAGACCGGGACAGGGATGGGATACGCAGTATTTT. Translating gives CASRPGQGWDTQYF.

The CDR3 spells CASSLEGGQQYF. The CDR3 DNA reads as TGTGCCAGCAGCTTAGAAGGGGGCCAGCAGTATTTT. The rearrangement links TRBV7-2 to TRBJ2-3; 7 nucleotides line up with TRBD1. The length of the CDR3 is 12 residues. Germline V lookup: CDR1 SGHTA, CDR2 FQGNSA. V shed 1 base and J 11 bases; nucleotides not matched to a gene: 3.